These 26 T cell receptor beta chains share one sample of origin, sequenced in a study of CD8+CD57+ T cells in acquired aplastic anemia (dated by TCRdb to between 2017 and 2018). The patients picked for sequencing were ones in whom flow cytometry had shown an expansion of CD8+CD57+ cells. Sequenced using an Illumina HiSeq 2000. TCR beta VDJ combination and CDR3 sequence profiling used genomic DNA as the template. Using fastp at Q25 and MiXCR, TCRdb reprocessed the public reads and kept productive beta chains. Identical CDR3 protein sequences are pooled into one entry, listed with their most common genes and DNA. The sample profile shows around 290,000 distinct CDR3 sequences; approximately 60% of them were found once. Of the sample, around 1.2% falls within the top ten clones. The sequenced sample consisted of sorted CD4+, CD8+, or CD8+CD57+ T cells (not recorded which) from PBMCs. These receptor sequences come from a human donor with aplastic anemia.

V gene TRBV19 combines with J gene TRBJ2-5; D is ambiguous. V lost 5 bases and J 5 bases, leaving 18 bases between the germline ends. Germline loops: CDR1 LNHDA, CDR2 SQIVND (reference sequence). CDR3 length: 15 amino acids. CDR3 coding DNA: TGTGCCAGTAGTCTGGGTTTAAGCTACAATGAGACCCAGTACTTC. It specifies CASSLGLSYNETQYF.

This clonotype showed up just a few times. This chain joins TRBV27 and TRBJ2-5, with no clear D. Germline loops: CDR1 MNHEY, CDR2 SMNVEV (reference sequence). V gave up 3 bases and J gave up 7 bases, with 6 bases separating them. This CDR3 has 11 amino acids. Here the CDR3 reads CASSLLGTQYF. Here the CDR3 DNA reads TGTGCCAGCAGTTTGTTAGGGACCCAGTACTTC.

The CDR3 spells CSGTRGSYEQYF. CDR3 sequence (DNA): TGCAGTGGGACCAGGGGGTCCTACGAGCAGTACTTC. The genes are TRBV20-1 and TRBJ2-7; 7 nucleotides align to TRBD1. This CDR3 region has 12 residues. V was pared by 7 bases and J by 1 base, with 4 bases of the junction left unmatched. Germline CDR1 and CDR2: DFQATT and SNEGSKA (reference sequence).

This clonotype was picked up many times. CDR3: CASSPHFSTNEKLFF. In DNA, the CDR3 is TGTGCCAGCAGCCCCCACTTTTCAACTAATGAAAAACTGTTTTTT. V and J are TRBV9 and TRBJ1-4; D gene ambiguous. Per the germline V gene, CDR1 is SGDLS and CDR2 is YYNGEE. The V end lost 4 bases, the J end lost 0 bases, and 10 bases lay between the germline ends. The CDR3 is made up of 15 amino acids.

The V and J genes are TRBV12-3 or TRBV12-4 and TRBJ1-6; maybe TRBD1 (5 bases). Trimming took 6 bases from V and 8 from J, leaving 8 bases between them. The CDR3 extends over 12 amino acids. The CDR3 region has the DNA TGTGCCAGCAGCGGGGGGTATTCACCCCTCCACTTT. Protein sequence: CASSGGYSPLHF.

The gene calls are TRBV20-1 and TRBJ1-1; D might be TRBD1 (6 bases). V was pared by 1 base and J by 6 bases, with 9 bases between. The CDR3 length is 12 residues. Per germline, CDR1 DFQATT and CDR2 SNEGSKA (reference sequence). CDR3 in amino acids: CSARAGAAEAFF. CDR3 bases: TGCAGTGCTAGAGCGGGGGCGGCTGAAGCTTTCTTT.

The V and J genes are TRBV29-1 and TRBJ2-1; 8 bases match TRBD2. This CDR3 is built from 12 residues. V was clipped by 6 bases and J by 9 bases; unmatched bases: 7. The V gene's germline CDR1 is SQVTM and CDR2 ANQGSEA. The CDR3 DNA sequence: TGCAGCGTGACGGGGGGGCCGGGTGAGCAGTTCTTC. It codes for CSVTGGPGEQFF.

CDR3 in DNA: TGTGCCACCAGCAGAGATCGCGGAGGGGTAGGGGAAAAACTGTTTTTT. Its translation is CATSRDRGGVGEKLFF. The rearrangement uses TRBV15 and TRBJ1-4; D perhaps matches TRBD1 (5 bases). V lost 0 bases, J lost 8 bases, and 16 bases lay in between. CDR3 length: 16 amino acids. Germline V gene lookup returns CDR1 LNHNV and CDR2 YYDKDF (reference sequence).

This clonotype occurred a few times. The rearrangement joins TRBV9 to TRBJ1-5; D is unresolved. Germline V gene lookup returns CDR1 SGDLS and CDR2 YYNGEE. The CDR3 loop spans 12 amino acids. The germline V and J ends were trimmed by 5 bases and 10 bases, with 13 bases remaining between them. The CDR3 reads CASSADDLPQHF. The CDR3 DNA follows: TGTGCCAGCAGTGCCGACGATTTACCCCAGCATTTT. The full variable domain, completed using reference TRBV9 and TRBJ1-5, is DSGVTQTPKHLITATGQRVTLRCSPRSGDLSVYWYQQSLDQGLQFLIQYYNGEERAKGNILERFSAQQFPDLHSELNLSSLELGDSALYFCASSADDLPQHFGDGTRLSIL.

The sample holds one count of this clonotype. Given a much more abundant clone one base away, this may be a read error. This chain links TRBV3-1 with TRBJ2-1; tentatively, D is TRBD2 (5 bases). CDR1 and CDR2 from the germline V gene are LGHDT and YNNKEL (reference sequence). The CDR3 has 17 amino acids. The CDR3 DNA sequence: TGTGCCAGCAGCCACCTCAGTCACCTACGAGGGTTCAATGGGCAGTTCTTC. Encoded protein: CASSHLSHLRGFNGQFF.

This chain connects TRBV7-2 to TRBJ1-1; D is uncertain. Trimming shortened V by 1 base and J by 0 bases, and 6 bases separated the two germline ends. The CDR3 runs to 14 residues. Germline V CDR1 and CDR2: SGHTA, FQGNSA. CDR3 loop: CASSLVAVNTEAFF. As DNA, the CDR3 is TGTGCCAGCAGCTTAGTAGCGGTGAACACTGAAGCTTTCTTT.

The chain links TRBV19 to TRBJ2-1; 9 bases agree with TRBD2. V dropped 5 bases and J dropped 5; count of bases not matched to a gene: 10. The V gene's germline CDR1 is LNHDA and CDR2 SQIVND (reference sequence). The CDR3 spans 16 residues. The CDR3: CASSVPLAGIDNEQFF. In nucleotides, the CDR3 is TGTGCCAGTAGTGTCCCCCTAGCGGGGATTGACAATGAGCAGTTCTTC.

This sequence joins TRBV2 and TRBJ2-7; D gene ambiguous. Trimming took off 5 bases at V and 4 bases at J, with 12 bases between the two ends. The germline V gene encodes CDR1 SNHLY and CDR2 FYNNEI. This CDR3 region has 13 residues. CDR3 sequence: CASSPCPGYEQYF. The CDR3, as DNA: TGTGCCAGCAGTCCCTGCCCAGGTTACGAGCAGTACTTC.

This clonotype occurred a few times. CDR3 loop: CSVRQGKGETQYF. CDR3 DNA: TGCAGCGTTAGACAGGGGAAGGGGGAGACCCAGTACTTC. The chain carries TRBV29-1 and TRBJ2-5; 8 bases align to TRBD1. From germline, CDR1 is SQVTM and CDR2 ANQGSEA. The trim removed 5 bases at V and 5 bases at J, leaving 7 bases unmatched. The CDR3 consists of 13 residues.

A few counts support this clonotype. This chain uses TRBV2 with TRBJ1-6; tentative D call: TRBD1 (5 bases). V was clipped by 3 bases and J by 5 bases, with 11 bases between them. Germline CDR1 SNHLY, CDR2 FYNNEI. The CDR3 is 15 amino acids. CDR3 sequence reads: CASSDGRVNNSPLHF. The CDR3 DNA is TGTGCCAGCAGTGATGGCAGGGTGAATAATTCACCCCTCCACTTT.

The chain joins TRBV29-1 to TRBJ2-1; 9 bases agree with TRBD1. The CDR3 is 13 amino acids. CDR1 and CDR2 from the germline V gene are SQVTM and ANQGSEA. With V trimmed by 8 bases and J by 4 bases, 6 bases remained unmatched. In DNA form, the CDR3 reads TGCAGCATAACCGGGACAGGGTACAATGAGCAGTTCTTC. Protein product: CSITGTGYNEQFF.

This chain connects TRBV2 to TRBJ2-5, with D uncertain. Trimming left V 7 bases short and J 4 bases short, with 13 bases between. CDR1 is SNHLY and CDR2 is FYNNEI in the germline V gene. The CDR3 totals 13 residues. The CDR3 region is CASTRSFRETQYF. The CDR3 nucleotides read TGTGCCAGCACCCGATCGTTTCGAGAGACCCAGTACTTC.

The CDR3 nucleotides are TGTGCCAGCAGCTTCTCCCCGGGACAGGGTGCCTACGAGCAGTACTTC. Its protein is CASSFSPGQGAYEQYF. This rearrangement joins TRBV7-6 to TRBJ2-7; 9 bases are shared with TRBD1. The CDR3 sequence is 16 residues long. Germline CDR1 and CDR2: SGHVS and FNYEAQ. The J segment lost 2 bases and the V segment lost 3 bases, leaving 8 bases of the junction unmatched. Full variable domain (remainder filled in from reference TRBV7-6 and TRBJ2-7): GAGVSQSPRYKVTKRGQDVALRCDPISGHVSLYWYRQALGQGPEFLTYFNYEAQQDKSGLPNDRFSAERPEGSISTLTIQRTEQRDSAMYRCASSFSPGQGAYEQYFGPGTRLTVT.

This clonotype was seen many times. The chain links TRBV20-1 to TRBJ1-1, with a tentative D call TRBD1 (6 bases). V gave up 5 bases and J gave up 0 bases, with 10 bases separating them. The CDR3 has 13 residues. Germline V lookup: CDR1 DFQATT, CDR2 SNEGSKA (reference sequence). CDR3: CSAQTGLNTEAFF. In DNA, the CDR3 is TGCAGTGCTCAAACAGGGTTGAACACTGAAGCTTTCTTT.

This clonotype came up many times. This rearrangement joins TRBV19 to TRBJ1-6, with 11 bases matching TRBD1. From germline, CDR1 is LNHDA and CDR2 SQIVND (reference sequence). The CDR3 runs to 15 residues. The trim removed 8 bases at V and 7 bases at J, leaving 7 bases unmatched. CDR3 protein: CASWTGQGVNSPLHF. For the CDR3, the DNA is TGTGCCAGTTGGACGGGACAGGGGGTGAATTCACCCCTCCACTTT. The entire variable domain, with the rest obtained from reference TRBV19 and TRBJ1-6, is as follows: DGGITQSPKYLFRKEGQNVTLSCEQNLNHDAMYWYRQDPGQGLRLIYYSQIVNDFQKGDIAEGYSVSREKKESFPLTVTSAQKNPTAFYLCASWTGQGVNSPLHFGNGTRLTVT.

The rearrangement joins TRBV18 to TRBJ2-1, with a possible D match to TRBD2 (6 bases). Germline values: CDR1 KGHSH, CDR2 LQKENI. The CDR3 consists of 16 residues. With 2 bases removed from V and 6 bases from J, the gap between germline ends came to 17 bases. As DNA, the CDR3 is TGTGCCAGCTCACCAGCCCTAGCGATTCTGGGCAATGAGCAGTTCTTC. Residues: CASSPALAILGNEQFF. Combining the CDR3 with reference TRBV18 and TRBJ2-1 gives the whole variable domain NAGVMQNPRHLVRRRGQEARLRCSPMKGHSHVYWYRQLPEEGLKFMVYLQKENIIDESGMPKERFSAEFPKEGPSILRIQQVVRGDSAAYFCASSPALAILGNEQFFGPGTRLTVL.

The chain combines TRBV7-9 with TRBJ1-4; D is unclear. Trimming left V 3 bases short and J 2 bases short, with 7 bases between. The CDR3 is 14 amino acids. Per germline, CDR1 SEHNR and CDR2 FQNEAQ (reference sequence). CDR3 nucleotides: TGTGCCAGCAGCTTGAGGAGGACTAATGAAAAACTGTTTTTT. Residues: CASSLRRTNEKLFF.

This clonotype was counted at least ten times. V and J are TRBV6-5 and TRBJ1-5; D gene unclear. CDR1 is MNHEY and CDR2 is SVGAGI in the germline V gene. Between the trimmed V and J ends, which lost 0 bases and 2 bases, there was a span of 8 bases. There are 15 residues in the CDR3. The chain's CDR3 is CASSYSAGGNQPQHF. The CDR3 nucleotides read TGTGCCAGCAGTTACTCGGCGGGTGGCAATCAGCCCCAGCATTTT.

The chain employs TRBV10-3 and TRBJ2-3; the D gene is possibly TRBD2 (6 bases). This CDR3 is built from 13 residues. The V and J ends lost 9 bases and 0 bases respectively, with 10 bases between them. From germline, CDR1 is ENHRY and CDR2 SYGVKD. CDR3 sequence: CAIHSGSTDTQYF. The CDR3 DNA follows: TGTGCCATACATAGCGGCAGCACAGATACGCAGTATTTT.

This clonotype was counted only a few times. V usage is TRBV7-9 and J usage is TRBJ2-2; the D gene is possibly TRBD1 (6 bases). CDR3 size: 13 residues. Looked up from germline, CDR1 is SEHNR and CDR2 is FQNEAQ (reference sequence). With 9 bases removed from V and 1 base from J, the gap between germline ends came to 9 bases. For the CDR3, the DNA is TGTGCCAGATCGACAGGGAACACCGGGGAGCTGTTTTTT. Its protein product is CARSTGNTGELFF.

This clonotype was detected only a few times. V usage is TRBV19 and J usage is TRBJ1-1, with 7 bases fitting TRBD1. The CDR3 loop spans 14 amino acids. V shed 5 bases and J 4 bases; nucleotides not matched to a gene: 7. CDR1 LNHDA and CDR2 SQIVND come from the germline V gene (reference sequence). The CDR3 DNA follows: TGTGCCAGTAGTCTGACAGGGAGGGGCACTGAAGCTTTCTTT. It codes for CASSLTGRGTEAFF.